This passage covers 26 T cell receptor beta chains from one sample sequenced in a study of blood T cell repertoires in COVID-19. Clones were read by immunoSEQ multiplex PCR, and TCRdb kept only the in-frame ones, dropping some. This table has approximately 290,000 clones, approximately 84% appearing once. The sequencing sample was made of peripheral blood. These receptors were taken from an older person with COVID-19, enrolled during active disease.

This clone has more than one count but fewer than ten. This chain uses TRBV6-6 with TRBJ1-5; D is unresolved. V lost 4 bases to trimming and J lost 0 bases, with 7 bases between them. Germline CDR1 MNHNY, CDR2 SVGAGI (reference sequence). The CDR3 has 14 residues. The CDR3 region is CASSSTNSNQPQHF. CDR3 bases: TGTGCCAGCAGTTCCACTAATAGCAATCAGCCCCAGCATTTT.

This rearrangement joins TRBV30 to TRBJ1-2; unclear D gene. V was clipped by 4 bases and J by 4 bases, with 16 bases between them. The CDR3 length is 14 residues. Germline CDR1 and CDR2: GTSNPN and SVGIG (reference sequence). The CDR3 bases are TGTGCCTGGACCTCGGGAGGACTGGCCTATGGCTACACCTTC. Translated, it gives CAWTSGGLAYGYTF.

The chain couples TRBV29-1 to TRBJ1-2; 8 nucleotides match TRBD1. CDR1 is SQVTM, CDR2 ANQGSEA, per germline. The CDR3 has 20 amino acids. Unmatched junction bases numbered 23, after V lost 5 bases and J lost 0 bases. The CDR3 bases are TGCAGCGTTCTTTCTACCTATAGCGGACAGGGCCGTTTCTCTAACTATGGCTACACCTTC. As protein: CSVLSTYSGQGRFSNYGYTF. Variable domain in full (rest from reference TRBV29-1 and TRBJ1-2): SAVISQKPSRDICQRGTSLTIQCQVDSQVTMMFWYRQQPGQSLTLIATANQGSEATYESGFVIDKFPISRPNLTFSTLTVSNMSPEDSSIYLCSVLSTYSGQGRFSNYGYTFGSGTRLTVV.

The chain combines TRBV27 with TRBJ1-2; possible D gene TRBD1, 5 bases. The CDR3 is 12 residues long. Germline V gives CDR1 MNHEY, CDR2 SMNVEV (reference sequence). Trimming removed 4 bases from V and 8 bases from J, with 11 bases in between. The CDR3 DNA is TGTGCCAGCAGTTCCTCTGGGGGGGGCTACACCTTC. It is translated as CASSSSGGGYTF.

The chain uses TRBV7-2 and TRBJ2-3, with D maybe TRBD2 (5 bases). The germline V and J ends were trimmed by 5 bases and 4 bases, with 22 bases remaining between them. CDR3 length equals 17 residues. Per germline, CDR1 SGHTA and CDR2 FQGNSA. For the CDR3, the DNA is TGTGCCAGCAGCCCCCGGGAATCGTGGTATGATGCAGATACGCAGTATTTT. As protein: CASSPRESWYDADTQYF.

This clone was observed a single time. This chain joins TRBV5-4 and TRBJ2-1; 8 nucleotides agree with TRBD1. The V gene end was trimmed by 7 bases and the J gene end by 0 bases; junction bases not matched to a gene: 6. The CDR3 runs 15 residues. Germline V lookup: CDR1 SGHNT, CDR2 YYREEE (reference sequence). As DNA, the CDR3 is TGTGCCAGCCTTAGACAGGGGAGCTCCTACAATGAGCAGTTCTTC. Amino acid sequence: CASLRQGSSYNEQFF.

The chain's CDR3 is CASSDPSKAAGNTIYF. CDR3 DNA sequence: TGTGCCAGCAGTGACCCAAGCAAGGCAGCGGGAAACACCATATATTTT. This rearrangement joins TRBV25-1 to TRBJ1-3; D remains unclear. This CDR3 comprises 16 residues. Germline V gives CDR1 MGHDK, CDR2 SYGVNS. V was trimmed by 3 bases and J by 4 bases, leaving 16 bases between them.

V usage is TRBV7-2 and J usage is TRBJ1-6; tentatively, D is TRBD1 (6 bases). The CDR3 totals 16 residues. V was shortened by 6 bases and J by 7 bases, with 19 bases between the two germline ends. Germline CDR1 and CDR2: SGHTA and FQGNSA. The CDR3 here is CASSFRPGQQNSPLHF. CDR3 bases: TGTGCCAGCAGTTTTCGTCCGGGACAACAAAATTCACCCCTCCACTTT.

The chain uses TRBV2 and TRBJ2-1; a weak D match, TRBD1 (6 bases). The V and J ends lost 9 bases and 6 bases respectively, with 15 bases between them. The germline CDR1 and CDR2 sequences are SNHLY and FYNNEI. The CDR3 runs 13 residues. In DNA form, the CDR3 reads TGTGCCAGACCCGGGGAAGGGGGCAATGAGCAGTTCTTC. Encoded protein: CARPGEGGNEQFF.

This chain joins TRBV11-2 and TRBJ1-4, with D uncertain. The CDR3 contains 16 residues. CDR1 and CDR2 from the germline V gene are SGHAT and FQNNGV. Trimming shortened V by 7 bases and J by 0 bases, and 15 bases separated the two germline ends. The CDR3 coding sequence is TGTGCCAGCACCCCCAGAACAGACCCAACTAATGAAAAACTGTTTTTT. Translated, it gives CASTPRTDPTNEKLFF. Variable domain in full (rest from reference TRBV11-2 and TRBJ1-4): EAGVAQSPRYKIIEKRQSVAFWCNPISGHATLYWYQQILGQGPKLLIQFQNNGVVDDSQLPKDRFSAERLKGVDSTLKIQPAKLEDSAVYLCASTPRTDPTNEKLFFGSGTQLSVL.

This chain joins TRBV3-1 (or the pseudogene TRBV3-2) and TRBJ1-2; 9 bases map to TRBD1. The germline V gene encodes CDR1 LGHDT and CDR2 YNNKEL (reference sequence). V was clipped by 0 bases and J by 7 bases; unmatched bases: 6. This CDR3 has 15 amino acids. In nucleotides, the CDR3 is TGTGCCAGCAGCCAAGAATGGACAGGGGCTTCTGGCTACACCTTC. It specifies CASSQEWTGASGYTF.

The chain joins TRBV7-2 to TRBJ1-2, with 11 positions matching TRBD1. The CDR3 contains 14 residues. Trimming took 1 base from V and 7 from J; bases not matched to a gene: 2. Germline values: CDR1 SGHTA, CDR2 FQGNSA. In DNA form, the CDR3 reads TGTGCCAGCAGCTTAGTGGGGACAGGGGGTGGCTACACCTTC. It is translated as CASSLVGTGGGYTF.

The CDR3 loop reads CASSLDTGIQPQHF. The CDR3 DNA reads as TGTGCCAGCAGTTTAGATACAGGGATTCAGCCCCAGCATTTT. This sequence joins TRBV28 and TRBJ1-5; a possible D gene is TRBD1 (6 bases). The CDR3 runs to 14 residues. Germline lookup yields CDR1 MDHEN and CDR2 SYDVKM. The V gene lost 2 bases and the J gene lost 6 bases, with 11 bases spanning the gap.

J is TRBJ2-1 and V is TRBV5-1; TRBD2 matches at 8 bases. The CDR3 spans 15 residues. Per the germline V gene, CDR1 is SGHRS and CDR2 is YFSETQ. The junction had 8 bases not matched to a gene; V was cut back by 4 bases and J by 5 bases. This CDR3 is CASSTDGTRNNEQFF. Written as DNA, the CDR3 is TGCGCCAGCAGCACCGACGGGACTAGGAACAATGAGCAGTTCTTC.

CDR3 DNA: TGTGCCTGGAGTCCGAAAGCGAATATTGTTACTGAAGCTTTCTTT. Amino acid sequence: CAWSPKANIVTEAFF. The rearrangement joins TRBV30 to TRBJ1-1; no reliable D call. The CDR3 has 15 residues. The germline CDR1 and CDR2 sequences are GTSNPN and SVGIG (reference sequence). V shed 2 bases and J shed 5 bases, with 18 bases lying between them.

The chain combines TRBV30 with TRBJ2-7; no clear D gene. CDR3 length equals 12 residues. With 3 bases removed from V and 5 bases from J, the gap between germline ends came to 11 bases. Germline CDR1 GTSNPN, CDR2 SVGIG (reference sequence). The CDR3 reads CAWRSPSHEQYF. CDR3 DNA: TGTGCCTGGAGGTCACCAAGCCACGAGCAGTACTTC.

The chain has TRBV11-2 and TRBJ2-3, with 16 bases matching TRBD2. V lost 0 bases and J lost 1; bases outside the gene matches: 7. Germline V lookup: CDR1 SGHAT, CDR2 FQNNGV. CDR3 length equals 20 residues. DNA of the CDR3: TGTGCCAGCAGCTTAGATGGGACTAGCGGGAGGGCCCCTGGCACAGATACGCAGTATTTT. This encodes CASSLDGTSGRAPGTDTQYF.

V gene TRBV6-5 combines with J gene TRBJ1-6; D call uncertain. Germline CDR1 and CDR2: MNHEY and SVGAGI. Trimming shortened V by 6 bases and J by 7 bases, and 13 bases separated the two germline ends. The CDR3 totals 14 residues. The CDR3, as DNA: TGTGCCAGCAGATACGCGACTGGAAATTCACCCCTCCACTTT. Amino acid sequence: CASRYATGNSPLHF.

The V call is TRBV4-3, the J call TRBJ2-5, with TRBD1 matching 11 bases. CDR1 LGHNA and CDR2 YSLEER come from the germline V gene. Trimming cost V 1 base and J 5 bases; bases outside gene matches: 6. This CDR3 contains 16 residues. The CDR3 bases are TGCGCCAGCAGCCAAGTGGGACAGGGGGTGGGGGAGACCCAGTACTTC. This gives the protein CASSQVGQGVGETQYF.

This clone was counted between two and nine times. This chain connects TRBV9 to TRBJ2-1; tentative D call: TRBD1 (6 bases). This CDR3 comprises 17 residues. V was clipped by 4 bases and J by 1 base, with 18 bases between them. CDR1 is SGDLS and CDR2 is YYNGEE in the germline V gene. The chain's CDR3 is CASSLGGAFVSYNEQFF. The CDR3 coding sequence is TGTGCCAGCAGCTTAGGGGGAGCCTTTGTTTCCTACAATGAGCAGTTCTTC.

The chain carries TRBV6-6 and TRBJ1-2; 7 nucleotides match TRBD1. V shed 6 bases and J 4 bases; nucleotides not matched to a gene: 5. The CDR3 has 13 residues. Germline values: CDR1 MNHNY, CDR2 SVGAGI (reference sequence). The chain's CDR3 is CASSPGQIYGYTF. The CDR3 bases are TGTGCCAGCAGCCCGGGACAGATCTATGGCTACACCTTC.

The chain is built from TRBV7-9 and TRBJ2-1, with 10 bases that match TRBD2. CDR1 and CDR2 (germline): SEHNR, FQNEAQ (reference sequence). Trimming cost V 3 bases and J 9 bases; bases outside gene matches: 2. The CDR3 has 13 residues. Here the CDR3 reads CASSFLAGAEQFF. The DNA for the CDR3 is TGTGCCAGCAGCTTTCTAGCGGGAGCTGAGCAGTTCTTC.

The chain links TRBV6-2 or TRBV6-3 to TRBJ2-5; 12 bases fit TRBD2. Germline assignment: CDR1 MNHEY and CDR2 SVGEGT. This CDR3 comprises 20 residues. The V gene end was trimmed by 2 bases and the J gene end by 5 bases; junction bases not matched to a gene: 18. For the CDR3, the DNA is TGTGCCAGCAGTTACGCCGGAACTAGCGGGGGGCCTTCTAGGCGGGAGACCCAGTACTTC. Translation gives CASSYAGTSGGPSRRETQYF.

The rearrangement links TRBV5-4 to TRBJ1-4; D is ambiguous. CDR3 length equals 13 residues. With 0 bases removed from V and 5 bases from J, the gap between germline ends came to 5 bases. Per the germline V gene, CDR1 is SGHNT and CDR2 is YYREEE (reference sequence). The CDR3 sequence is CASSLALNEKLFF. CDR3 DNA: TGTGCCAGCAGCTTGGCCCTCAATGAAAAACTGTTTTTT.

The chain links TRBV19 to TRBJ2-1; 9 bases are a match to TRBD2. Germline-derived CDR1 and CDR2 are LNHDA and SQIVND (reference sequence). This CDR3 comprises 14 residues. V shed 7 bases and J 9 bases; nucleotides not matched to a gene: 10. The CDR3 sequence is CASTLGTSRGEQFF. The CDR3 bases are TGTGCCAGTACCCTAGGGACTAGCCGAGGTGAGCAGTTCTTC.

This clone was recorded a few times. The V call is TRBV7-2, the J call TRBJ2-3; 7 nucleotides match TRBD2. Per the germline V gene, CDR1 is SGHTA and CDR2 is FQGNSA. The CDR3 loop spans 17 amino acids. V was pared by 5 bases and J by 1 base, with 12 bases of the junction left unmatched. The CDR3 sequence is CASSPSLQRGRTDTQYF. The CDR3 region has the DNA TGTGCCAGCAGCCCTTCCCTACAGCGGGGACGCACAGATACGCAGTATTTT.